This paragraph covers one TCR beta chain sequence. The target antigen is unknown. The CDR3 has 17 amino acids. CDR1 and CDR2 (germline): SGHAT, FQNNGV. V was pared by 4 bases and J by 7 bases, with 11 bases of the junction left unmatched. Methods used by the authors: ImmunoSEQ junction-only sequences lacked quality scores, so their filtering differed. The assay was immunoSEQ multiplex PCR, and TCRdb's table has in-frame clones only and misses some. V, J and clone size derive from that table, while D and trimming were established from the DNA sequence. The repertoire holds about 2 million clones, with roughly 95% as singletons. This sample stems from a study of shared clonotypes between healthy human individuals. Broader study findings: Owing to a small donor count, the genetic and exposure-history diversity represented was limited. Against clonotypes common to all four donors, non-shared ones had lower generation probabilities.

This rearrangement joins TRBV11-2 to TRBJ1-6; 9 bases fit TRBD1. The TCR comes from a man between 18 and 35 years old in good health. What was sequenced was naive CD4+ T cells sorted from blood. As to subset: CD45RA+ positively selected. The CDR3 here is CASSSAVGTGLNSPLHF. Written as DNA, the CDR3 is TGTGCCAGCAGCTCCGCTGTAGGGACAGGGTTAAATTCACCCCTCCACTTT.